These 14 T cell receptor beta chains originate from one sample sequenced in a study of regulatory T cells in long-lasting Graves disease. The authors built TCR beta libraries using iRepertoire HTBI primers and Arm-PCR of CDR3 regions. TCRdb processed the multiplex PCR reads anew with MiXCR; each CDR3 protein has one entry. Of fewer than 650,000 distinct CDR3 sequences in the sample, roughly 16% are singletons; the top ten hold more than 15%. This sample's time point: newly diagnosed GD, antithyroid drugs for less than 3 months. PBMCs provided the RNA from which the TCR library was made. These data also formed part of another study, on T cells in Graves' hyperthyroidism and ophthalmopathy.

This sample comprised peripheral blood mononuclear cells (PBMCs), obtained at new diagnosis, from a patient treated with antithyroid drugs. Every receptor here comes from a woman under 40 with Graves disease.

This clonotype was picked up many times. The chain joins TRBV12-3 or TRBV12-4 to TRBJ1-5; D is unclear. Trimming stripped 1 base from V and 2 bases from J, with 6 bases between. This CDR3 spans 14 amino acids. CDR3 sequence reads: CASSLEAGNQPQHF. CDR3 DNA sequence: TGTGCCAGCAGTTTAGAGGCAGGCAATCAGCCCCAGCATTTT.

Ten or more counts support this clonotype. This chain uses TRBV28 with TRBJ1-2, with 8 bases aligning to TRBD1. Germline V lookup: CDR1 MDHEN, CDR2 SYDVKM. Germline trimming cut 6 bases from V and 8 bases from J; bases unmatched to any gene: 8. The length of the CDR3 is 13 residues. CDR3 region: CASSPGTGVGYTF. CDR3 in DNA: TGTGCCAGCAGCCCCGGGACAGGTGTAGGCTACACCTTC.

This clonotype has more than one count but fewer than ten. V usage is TRBV28 and J usage is TRBJ2-3, with TRBD2 matching over 10 bases. V lost 0 bases, J lost 5 bases, and 11 bases stayed unmatched. The CDR3 length is 18 residues. The germline V gene encodes CDR1 MDHEN and CDR2 SYDVKM. In DNA, the CDR3 is TGTGCCAGCAGTTTATGGGTGGTGGTAGCGGGGGGCCGAGATACGCAGTATTTT. Its translation: CASSLWVVVAGGRDTQYF.

This clonotype was seen repeatedly, ten times or more. The gene calls are TRBV2 and TRBJ1-6, with D maybe TRBD1 (5 bases). Per germline, CDR1 SNHLY and CDR2 FYNNEI. The CDR3 sequence is 15 residues long. V lost 4 bases and J lost 7, with 14 bases in between. CDR3 in amino acids: CASSGLRGPNSPLHF. The CDR3 DNA is TGTGCCAGCAGTGGGCTCCGGGGCCCGAATTCACCCCTCCACTTT. Together with reference TRBV2 and TRBJ1-6, the CDR3 gives the full variable domain: EPEVTQTPSHQVTQMGQEVILRCVPISNHLYFYWYRQILGQKVEFLVSFYNNEISEKSEIFDDQFSVERPDGSNFTLKIRSTKLEDSAMYFCASSGLRGPNSPLHFGNGTRLTVT.

This clonotype was found many times. The chain has TRBV30 and TRBJ1-2; TRBD1 might be the D (5 bases). The germline V gene encodes CDR1 GTSNPN and CDR2 SVGIG (reference sequence). This CDR3 region has 16 residues. The V end lost 3 bases, the J end lost 3 bases, and 20 bases lay between the germline ends. Here the CDR3 reads CAWRSGLSRADYGYTF. Written as DNA, the CDR3 is TGTGCCTGGAGGTCTGGGTTGAGCAGGGCCGACTATGGCTACACCTTC.

Many counts were recorded for this clonotype. The V call is TRBV28, the J call TRBJ2-7; D is perhaps TRBD1 or TRBD2 (5 bases each). V dropped 3 bases and J dropped 4 bases, with 10 bases sitting between them. Germline V lookup: CDR1 MDHEN, CDR2 SYDVKM. This CDR3 region has 13 residues. CDR3 bases: TGTGCCAGCAGTTTTGGGGACCCGTACGAGCAGTACTTC. Amino acid sequence: CASSFGDPYEQYF. Based on the CDR3 plus reference TRBV28 and TRBJ2-7, the full variable domain is DVKVTQSSRYLVKRTGEKVFLECVQDMDHENMFWYRQDPGLGLRLIYFSYDVKMKEKGDIPEGYSVSREKKERFSLILESASTNQTSMYLCASSFGDPYEQYFGPGTRLTVT.

This clonotype was seen only once. The chain combines TRBV5-6 with TRBJ1-2; 11 nucleotides match TRBD1. The germline V gene encodes CDR1 SGHDT and CDR2 YYEEEE. V was pared by 5 bases and J by 6 bases, with 9 bases of the junction left unmatched. The CDR3 runs 15 residues. CDR3 sequence: CASSRGTGGQNGYTF. In DNA, the CDR3 is TGTGCCAGCAGTCGGGGGACAGGGGGGCAGAATGGCTACACCTTC.

The chain recombines TRBV4-2 with TRBJ1-5; a possible D gene is TRBD1 (6 bases). The CDR3 length is 17 residues. Trimming took off 5 bases at V and 4 bases at J, with 21 bases between the two ends. The germline gives CDR1 LGHNA, CDR2 YNFKEQ. The CDR3 is CASSGSYREKGNQPQHF. The DNA for the CDR3 is TGTGCCAGCAGCGGCTCCTACAGGGAGAAGGGTAATCAGCCCCAGCATTTT.

This clonotype was counted ten times or more. The chain joins TRBV7-3 to TRBJ2-7; tentatively, D is TRBD2 (5 bases). There are 15 residues in the CDR3. CDR1 is SGHTA and CDR2 is FQGTGA in the germline V gene. V lost 2 bases and J lost 5, with 16 bases in between. CDR3 amino acids: CASSLRAGEMNEQYF. For the CDR3, the DNA is TGTGCCAGCAGCTTACGGGCCGGGGAGATGAACGAGCAGTACTTC.

This chain joins TRBV18 and TRBJ1-1, with 7 bases fitting TRBD1. CDR1 is KGHSH and CDR2 is LQKENI in the germline V gene. V dropped 2 bases and J dropped 4; count of bases not matched to a gene: 7. The CDR3 contains 15 residues. The CDR3 region is CASSPAQGGCTEAFF. The CDR3 region has the DNA TGTGCCAGCTCACCAGCGCAGGGGGGATGCACTGAAGCTTTCTTT.

This clonotype was observed many times. The chain carries TRBV27 and TRBJ2-1, with D tentatively TRBD2 (6 bases). CDR1 MNHEY and CDR2 SMNVEV come from the germline V gene (reference sequence). The CDR3 spans 16 residues. Trimming left V 4 bases short and J 4 bases short, with 17 bases between. CDR3 sequence reads: CASSSVASGSYNEQFF. The CDR3, as DNA: TGTGCCAGCAGTTCTGTGGCGAGCGGGTCATACAATGAGCAGTTCTTC.

The rearrangement joins TRBV19 to TRBJ2-1, with 8 bases fitting TRBD2. V gave up 1 base and J gave up 4 bases; unmatched junction bases: 6. The CDR3 sequence is 16 residues long. Germline assignment: CDR1 LNHDA and CDR2 SQIVND (reference sequence). The CDR3 sequence is CASSIVGREVYNEQFF. In DNA form, the CDR3 reads TGTGCCAGTAGTATAGTAGGGCGGGAGGTTTACAATGAGCAGTTCTTC.

In this sample, this clonotype turned up many times. V gene TRBV28 combines with J gene TRBJ2-5; no clear D. CDR3 length: 13 amino acids. Per germline, CDR1 MDHEN and CDR2 SYDVKM. The germline V and J ends were trimmed by 1 base and 5 bases, with 8 bases remaining between them. The CDR3 DNA reads TGTGCCAGCAGTTTATCTTTGTGGGAGACCCAGTACTTC. It codes for CASSLSLWETQYF.

The chain recombines TRBV5-1 with TRBJ2-2; D possibly uses TRBD1 or TRBD2 (5 bases each). The CDR3 covers 15 residues. CDR1 SGHRS and CDR2 YFSETQ come from the germline V gene. With 4 bases removed from V and 11 bases from J, the gap between germline ends came to 21 bases. The CDR3 nucleotides are TGCGCCAGCAGCCGGGGACGGTTCGAGATGTTAGAGCTGTTTTTT. Encoded protein: CASSRGRFEMLELFF.